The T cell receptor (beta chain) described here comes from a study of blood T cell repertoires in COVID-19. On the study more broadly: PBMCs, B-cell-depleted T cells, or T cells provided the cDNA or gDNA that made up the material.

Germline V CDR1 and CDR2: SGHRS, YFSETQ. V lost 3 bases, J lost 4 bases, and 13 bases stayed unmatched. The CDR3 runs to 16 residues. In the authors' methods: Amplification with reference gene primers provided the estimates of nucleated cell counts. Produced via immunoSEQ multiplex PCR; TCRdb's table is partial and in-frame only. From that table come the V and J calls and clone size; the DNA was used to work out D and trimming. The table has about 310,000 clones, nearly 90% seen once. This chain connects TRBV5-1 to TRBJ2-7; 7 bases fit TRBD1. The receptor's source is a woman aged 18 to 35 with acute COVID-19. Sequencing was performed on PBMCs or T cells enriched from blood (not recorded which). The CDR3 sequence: CASSSTYGQAFYEQYF. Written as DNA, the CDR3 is TGCGCCAGCAGCTCGACCTATGGACAGGCCTTTTACGAGCAGTACTTC.